This T cell receptor beta chain came from a study of control samples from healthy donors and cancer patients. Sequenced by immunoSEQ multiplex PCR; TCRdb stores in-frame clones only, minus some. This table has 25,000 to 35,000 clones, around 91% appearing once. Trimming took 0 bases from V and 6 from J; bases not matched to a gene: 1. Germline V gene sequence: CDR1 MNHEY, CDR2 SVGEGT. This CDR3 region has 13 residues. What was sequenced was PBMCs. The rearrangement uses TRBV6-2 or TRBV6-3 and TRBJ1-2; 7 nucleotides agree with TRBD1. The clonotype was recovered from a man in his fifties or sixties with lung cancer. In DNA form, the CDR3 reads TGTGCCAGCAGTTACTCGACAGGGAATGGCTACACCTTC. This codes for CASSYSTGNGYTF.